What follows are 11 T cell receptor beta chains derived from one specimen sequenced in a study of CD8+ T cells in alopecia areata (dated 2018 in TCRdb). Libraries were made using the immunoSEQ multiplex PCR assay. To provide template for TCR sequencing, every sample had RNA extracted and reverse transcribed into cDNA. Held by TCRdb, this immuneACCESS table contains in-frame sequences only and omits some clones. Under half of the omission traces to an unresolved V gene where checked; the cause of the rest is unknown. The sample profile shows 180,000 or so clones; roughly 60% of them were found once. The ten largest clones take up about 5.1% of the sample. The time point label on this specimen signifies: around 22 weeks on oral tofacitinib. The treatment or condition label for this specimen denotes: oral pan-JAK inhibitor, 5-10 mg twice daily. This specimen consisted of CD4+ T cells sorted from blood, obtained at week 24, from a patient treated with tofacitinib. The source of these receptors is a human donor with alopecia areata.

This chain links TRBV29-1 with TRBJ1-1, with TRBD1 matching over 8 bases. Germline CDR1 SQVTM, CDR2 ANQGSEA. V dropped 7 bases and J dropped 0; count of bases not matched to a gene: 4. This CDR3 region has 13 residues. This chain's CDR3 is CSAHRGMNTEAFF. The CDR3 bases are TGCAGCGCTCACAGGGGGATGAACACTGAAGCTTTCTTT.

The chain links TRBV7-2 to TRBJ1-6; D call uncertain. Germline loops: CDR1 SGHTA, CDR2 FQGNSA. V shed 4 bases and J shed 8 bases, with 15 bases lying between them. The CDR3 sequence is 15 residues long. The CDR3 spells CASSSGRGDYSPLHF. The DNA of the CDR3 is TGTGCCAGCAGCTCCGGTCGTGGGGATTATTCACCCCTCCACTTT.

The V call is TRBV5-1, the J call TRBJ1-2; no firm D call. CDR3 length: 15 residues. Germline CDR1 SGHRS, CDR2 YFSETQ. Trimming cost V 2 bases and J 2 bases, with 13 bases left between them. In DNA form, the CDR3 reads TGCGCCAGCAGCTTTGGTAGCCAAACCAACTATGGCTACACCTTC. Its protein product is CASSFGSQTNYGYTF.

On this clone itself: Different DNA sequences within this sample yield the same CDR3. V gene TRBV18 combines with J gene TRBJ2-5, with 7 bases identical to TRBD2. This CDR3 contains 14 residues. The V gene's germline CDR1 is KGHSH and CDR2 LQKENI. V gave up 3 bases and J gave up 0 bases; unmatched junction bases: 1. The CDR3 here is CASSPRGDQETQYF. In DNA form, the CDR3 reads TGTGCCAGCTCACCTCGGGGGGACCAAGAGACCCAGTACTTC.

The J gene is TRBJ2-3, the V gene TRBV4-3, with TRBD2 identical over 12 bases. The CDR3 runs to 17 residues. J was trimmed by 4 bases and V by 1 base; bases with no gene match: 6. Looked up from germline, CDR1 is LGHNA and CDR2 is YSLEER. CDR3 coding DNA: TGCGCCAGCAGCCAAGGACTAGCGGGAGCACGCCCAGATACGCAGTATTTT. Translated, it gives CASSQGLAGARPDTQYF.

The J gene is TRBJ1-1, the V gene TRBV14; D perhaps matches TRBD1 (6 bases). Germline V CDR1 and CDR2: SGHDN, FVKESK. The V gene lost 3 bases and the J gene lost 5 bases, with 22 bases spanning the gap. The CDR3 covers 17 residues. CDR3 loop: CASSHLGQGRGKTEAFF. In DNA, the CDR3 is TGTGCCAGCAGCCACCTCGGGCAGGGAAGGGGGAAGACTGAAGCTTTCTTT.

The J gene is TRBJ2-7, the V gene TRBV4-3; D may be TRBD2 (6 bases). V gave up 0 bases and J gave up 3 bases, with 15 bases separating them. Looked up from germline, CDR1 is LGHNA and CDR2 is YSLEER. The length of the CDR3 is 16 residues. The CDR3 DNA sequence: TGCGCCAGCAGCCAAGAATTCGGCGGGGCGGACTACGAGCAGTACTTC. Translating it yields CASSQEFGGADYEQYF.

This chain connects TRBV5-4 to TRBJ2-1; D may be TRBD2 (6 bases). Germline lookup yields CDR1 SGHNT and CDR2 YYREEE (reference sequence). V was clipped by 3 bases and J by 0 bases, with 13 bases between them. The CDR3 is 16 residues long. CDR3 region: CASSSSSAYSYNEQFF. The CDR3 DNA follows: TGTGCCAGCAGCTCCTCTAGCGCCTACTCCTACAATGAGCAGTTCTTC.

The chain joins TRBV9 to TRBJ2-3, with 7 nucleotides matching TRBD2. CDR3 length: 17 residues. The V and J ends lost 2 bases and 0 bases, in that order; junction bases with no gene match: 9. Germline V gene data show CDR1 as SGDLS and CDR2 as YYNGEE. The CDR3 sequence: CASSVRDYLASTDTQYF. Written as DNA, the CDR3 is TGTGCCAGCAGCGTTAGGGACTACCTAGCTAGCACAGATACGCAGTATTTT.

V and J are TRBV9 and TRBJ1-6; 9 nucleotides agree with TRBD1. After removal of 4 bases from V and 8 bases from J, the junction contained 10 bases not matched to a gene. CDR3 length: 16 amino acids. CDR1 is SGDLS, CDR2 YYNGEE, per germline. This CDR3 is CASSPRRTGADSPLHF. The CDR3 DNA sequence: TGTGCCAGCAGCCCTCGACGGACAGGGGCGGATTCACCCCTCCACTTT.

The J gene is TRBJ1-1, the V gene TRBV5-1; 8 bases map to TRBD1. The J segment lost 3 bases and the V segment lost 4 bases, leaving 8 bases of the junction unmatched. Germline V gene data show CDR1 as SGHRS and CDR2 as YFSETQ. CDR3 length: 15 residues. The CDR3, as DNA: TGCGCCAGCAGCGTGACAGGGGTGGACGACACTGAAGCTTTCTTT. It is translated as CASSVTGVDDTEAFF. Complete variable domain (other parts from reference TRBV5-1 and TRBJ1-1): KAGVTQTPRYLIKTRGQQVTLSCSPISGHRSVSWYQQTPGQGLQFLFEYFSETQRNKGNFPGRFSGRQFSNSRSEMNVSTLELGDSALYLCASSVTGVDDTEAFFGQGTRLTVV.